One and the same sample provided the 26 T cell receptor beta chains below, sequenced in a study of identical twins listed by TCRdb under 2016. Receptors were amplified or captured by 5' RACE. The sequencer listed for this sample is Illumina HiSeq 2000. The public reads were reprocessed in TCRdb via fastp at Q25 and MiXCR, keeping in-frame beta chains. When rows share a CDR3 protein, they turn into one entry using the most common DNA and genes. This sample has roughly 290,000 distinct CDR3 sequences in its table, and more than 6.5% of those were observed once. The ten biggest clones cover over 2% of the sample. These sequences were also reported in another study, on yellow fever vaccine responses in identical twins.

Sequencing used memory (CD45RO+) T cells sorted from blood. In light of the paper, this sample's cell subset or site label describes: CD45RO+ enriched T cells. All receptors come from a woman aged 18-29 years in good health.

The rearrangement joins TRBV4-2 to TRBJ2-1; D remains unclear. V was trimmed by 0 bases and J by 8 bases, leaving 11 bases between them. The CDR3 is made up of 14 amino acids. CDR1 is LGHNA, CDR2 YNFKEQ, per germline. The CDR3 DNA follows: TGTGCCAGCAGCCAAGAGAAGTACCTTTATGAGCAGTTCTTC. Protein: CASSQEKYLYEQFF.

This clonotype was counted a few times. The chain employs TRBV7-9 and TRBJ2-5; TRBD2 matches 16 bases. The V and J ends lost 4 bases and 5 bases, in that order; junction bases with no gene match: 7. This CDR3 region has 17 residues. Germline CDR1 reads SEHNR; CDR2 reads FQNEAQ (reference sequence). The CDR3 loop reads CASSSGTSGGALETQYF. CDR3 coding DNA: TGTGCCAGCAGCTCCGGGACTAGCGGGGGGGCCCTTGAGACCCAGTACTTC.

A few counts support this clonotype. The chain has TRBV18 and TRBJ2-1, with 8 bases identical to TRBD1. Germline loops: CDR1 KGHSH, CDR2 LQKENI. The CDR3 consists of 15 residues. With 3 bases clipped from V and 8 bases from J, the junction kept 9 bases outside the gene matches. The CDR3 sequence: CASSPGQGLSYEQFF. CDR3 nucleotides: TGTGCCAGCTCACCCGGACAGGGTTTATCATATGAGCAGTTCTTC. The whole variable domain, remainder taken from reference TRBV18 and TRBJ2-1, is NAGVMQNPRHLVRRRGQEARLRCSPMKGHSHVYWYRQLPEEGLKFMVYLQKENIIDESGMPKERFSAEFPKEGPSILRIQQVVRGDSAAYFCASSPGQGLSYEQFFGPGTRLTVL.

This clonotype was recorded many times. This chain uses TRBV20-1 with TRBJ2-7; 7 bases align to TRBD2. This CDR3 contains 12 residues. V shed 6 bases and J 7 bases; nucleotides not matched to a gene: 9. Germline CDR1 reads DFQATT; CDR2 reads SNEGSKA (reference sequence). As DNA, the CDR3 is TGCAGTGCAGCAACAAACGGGGGGGAGCAGTACGTC. Protein product: CSAATNGGEQYV.

The CDR3 sequence is CASSQLTGLGDTQYF. The CDR3 coding sequence is TGTGCCAGCAGCCAACTTACAGGGTTAGGAGATACGCAGTATTTT. The gene calls are TRBV3-1 and TRBJ2-3; TRBD1 might be the D (6 bases). Trimming stripped 2 bases from V and 5 bases from J, with 14 bases between. CDR1 is LGHDT, CDR2 YNNKEL, per germline (reference sequence). The CDR3 extends over 15 amino acids.

In this sample, this clonotype turned up many times. The chain carries TRBV29-1 and TRBJ1-3; the D is unclear. The germline V and J ends were trimmed by 4 bases and 8 bases, with 9 bases remaining between them. CDR1 is SQVTM, CDR2 ANQGSEA, per germline. The CDR3 contains 11 residues. The CDR3: CSVVEGYTIYF. DNA for the CDR3: TGCAGCGTTGTAGAGGGCTACACCATATATTTT.

This chain connects TRBV7-9 to TRBJ2-3; 11 bases are shared with TRBD2. Germline V CDR1 and CDR2: SEHNR, FQNEAQ (reference sequence). The ends lost 3 bases at V and 2 bases at J; junction bases unmatched: 1. The CDR3 covers 15 residues. The CDR3 here is CASSFSGGDTDTQYF. CDR3 DNA sequence: TGTGCCAGCAGCTTTAGCGGGGGGGACACAGATACGCAGTATTTT.

V usage is TRBV24-1 and J usage is TRBJ2-1; 12 nucleotides line up with TRBD2. The CDR3 has 20 amino acids. V lost 0 bases, J lost 5 bases, and 13 bases stayed unmatched. The germline V gene has CDR1 KGHDR and CDR2 SFDVKD. The CDR3 nucleotides read TGTGCCACCAGTGATTTGGGGGGGGGCACAGGACTAGCGGGGAACAATGAGCAGTTCTTC. Translating gives CATSDLGGGTGLAGNNEQFF.

The gene calls are TRBV11-3 and TRBJ2-5, with D possibly being TRBD1 (5 bases). The V end was cut by 1 base, the J end by 2 bases, with 11 bases between. This CDR3 spans 15 amino acids. Germline CDR1 is SGHNT and CDR2 is YENEEA. The CDR3 DNA reads TGTGCCAGCAGCTTAGGGAGACAGTTACAAGAGACCCAGTACTTC. Amino acid sequence: CASSLGRQLQETQYF.

This clonotype showed up just a few times. The chain carries TRBV5-6 and TRBJ2-7; D ambiguous. Germline CDR1 and CDR2: SGHDT and YYEEEE. The V end lost 2 bases, the J end lost 1 base, and 13 bases lay between the germline ends. The CDR3 runs 15 residues. The CDR3 reads CASSFLAASSYEQYF. DNA for the CDR3: TGTGCCAGCAGCTTCTTGGCTGCAAGTTCCTACGAGCAGTACTTC.

The chain is built from TRBV9 and TRBJ2-5, with 8 bases fitting TRBD2. The CDR3 loop spans 15 amino acids. Unmatched junction bases numbered 10, after V lost 5 bases and J lost 4 bases. The germline V gene has CDR1 SGDLS and CDR2 YYNGEE. CDR3 DNA: TGTGCCAGCAGTACGGGGGGGAGAGGGTCAGAGACCCAGTACTTC. This gives the protein CASSTGGRGSETQYF.

There are many counts of this clonotype. This chain links TRBV12-3 or TRBV12-4 with TRBJ2-1, with 8 bases matching TRBD2. V trimming: 6 bases; J trimming: 2 bases; junction bases outside the gene matches: 21. CDR3 length: 20 amino acids. The CDR3 coding sequence is TGTGCCAGCAGCGATATACGTTTCCGCCACGGGGGACTAGCCTACAATGAGCAGTTCTTC. Amino acid sequence: CASSDIRFRHGGLAYNEQFF.

This clonotype was picked up many times. This rearrangement joins TRBV29-1 to TRBJ2-3, with D possibly TRBD2 on 5 matching bases. CDR1 and CDR2 (germline): SQVTM, ANQGSEA. CDR3 length equals 11 residues. Trimming shortened V by 7 bases and J by 5 bases, and 10 bases separated the two germline ends. This chain's CDR3 is CSALAGDTQYF. DNA of the CDR3: TGCAGCGCCCTTGCGGGAGATACGCAGTATTTT.

This clonotype appeared many times. The CDR3 bases are TGTGCCAGCACCGGACAGGGCTTACGAACTGAAGCTTTCTTT. Its protein is CASTGQGLRTEAFF. The J gene is TRBJ1-1, the V gene TRBV6-1, with 8 bases that match TRBD1. V was pared by 7 bases and J by 5 bases, with 9 bases of the junction left unmatched. The CDR3 is 14 amino acids. Germline CDR1 is MNHNS and CDR2 is SASEGT.

This clonotype was detected only a few times. This chain uses TRBV5-1 with TRBJ2-5; 9 positions agree with TRBD2. The junction had 5 bases not matched to a gene; V was cut back by 0 bases and J by 2 bases. Germline CDR1 and CDR2: SGHRS and YFSETQ. The CDR3 is 16 residues long. The CDR3 DNA follows: TGCGCCAGCAGCTTGGGTAGCGGGGGCCATCAAGAGACCCAGTACTTC. It translates to CASSLGSGGHQETQYF.

This clonotype has just a few counts. The chain is built from TRBV5-1 and TRBJ1-3; TRBD1 aligns across 8 bases. With V trimmed by 4 bases and J by 8 bases, 5 bases remained unmatched. This CDR3 comprises 13 residues. CDR1 SGHRS and CDR2 YFSETQ come from the germline V gene. The CDR3, as DNA: TGCGCCAGCAGCACTCAACAGGGGGACACCATATATTTT. Its translation is CASSTQQGDTIYF.

This clonotype occurred many times. The CDR3 region has the DNA TGTGCCAGCAGCTCTGCGCCTAGCGGAAGCACAGATACGCAGTATTTT. It encodes CASSSAPSGSTDTQYF. The chain uses TRBV7-9 and TRBJ2-3; 7 bases align to TRBD2. V gave up 4 bases and J gave up 0 bases; unmatched junction bases: 7. CDR1 and CDR2 from the germline V gene are SEHNR and FQNEAQ (reference sequence). CDR3 length: 16 amino acids. Drawing the rest from reference TRBV7-9 and TRBJ2-3, the complete variable domain is DTGVSQNPRHKITKRGQNVTFRCDPISEHNRLYWYRQTLGQGPEFLTYFQNEAQLEKSRLLSDRFSAERPKGSFSTLEIQRTEQGDSAMYLCASSSAPSGSTDTQYFGPGTRLTVL.

This clonotype has just a few counts. The chain uses TRBV12-3 or TRBV12-4 and TRBJ1-6, with no clear D. The germline V and J ends were trimmed by 1 base and 6 bases, with 7 bases remaining between them. The CDR3 consists of 14 residues. CDR3 region: CASSLGGTNSPLHF. CDR3 nucleotides: TGTGCCAGCAGTTTAGGGGGAACTAATTCACCCCTCCACTTT.

In its sample, this clonotype was seen many times. The V and J genes are TRBV20-1 and TRBJ2-7, with D unclear. V gave up 1 base and J gave up 3 bases, with 4 bases separating them. Germline-derived CDR1 and CDR2 are DFQATT and SNEGSKA (reference sequence). The CDR3 covers 11 residues. This CDR3 reads CSARGGYEQYV. CDR3 coding DNA: TGCAGTGCTAGAGGGGGCTACGAGCAGTACGTC.

The chain couples TRBV4-1 to TRBJ2-1, with D possibly matching TRBD2 (6 bases). Germline V lookup: CDR1 MGHRA, CDR2 YSYEKL. V was shortened by 4 bases and J by 5 bases, with 24 bases between the two germline ends. This CDR3 region has 18 residues. The CDR3 loop reads CASSRSPGETSSHNEQFF. Here the CDR3 DNA reads TGCGCCAGCAGCCGTAGCCCTGGGGAGACTAGTTCACACAATGAGCAGTTCTTC.

This clonotype was counted ten times or more. V gene TRBV20-1 combines with J gene TRBJ2-7, with D uncertain. Trimming took off 4 bases at V and 5 bases at J, with 9 bases between the two ends. CDR1 and CDR2 from the germline V gene are DFQATT and SNEGSKA (reference sequence). This CDR3 has 11 amino acids. The CDR3 nucleotides are TGCAGTGCTACCCCGAGCCACGAGCAGTACTTC. Amino acids: CSATPSHEQYF.

This clonotype was detected only a few times. The gene calls are TRBV19 and TRBJ2-3; 12 bases are shared with TRBD2. J was trimmed by 7 bases and V by 3 bases; bases with no gene match: 14. Germline V gene lookup returns CDR1 LNHDA and CDR2 SQIVND (reference sequence). CDR3 size: 18 residues. The CDR3 sequence is CASSINPFLAGGGNTQYF. Written as DNA, the CDR3 is TGTGCCAGTAGTATCAACCCCTTTCTAGCGGGAGGGGGAAATACGCAGTATTTT.

This clonotype has a count of ten or more. V and J are TRBV5-1 and TRBJ2-3; tentatively, D is TRBD1 or TRBD2 (7 bases each). Germline CDR1 is SGHRS and CDR2 is YFSETQ. The CDR3 consists of 17 residues. The V end lost 0 bases, the J end lost 6 bases, and 20 bases lay between the germline ends. CDR3 nucleotide sequence: TGCGCCAGCAGCTTGGTGGAGCGGGACAGAGGGGCCGATACGCAGTATTTT. Amino acids: CASSLVERDRGADTQYF.

This clonotype was seen many times. The V and J genes are TRBV11-2 and TRBJ2-1, with 14 bases lining up with TRBD2. J was trimmed by 0 bases and V by 4 bases; bases with no gene match: 5. The CDR3 is 18 amino acids. Germline CDR1 reads SGHAT; CDR2 reads FQNNGV. DNA for the CDR3: TGTGCCAGCAGCTCGAGACTAGCGGGGGGGCTCTCCTACAATGAGCAGTTCTTC. This translates into CASSSRLAGGLSYNEQFF.

This chain connects TRBV11-2 to TRBJ2-5, with D possibly matching TRBD2 (6 bases). Trimming removed 3 bases from V and 5 bases from J, with 16 bases in between. The germline V gene encodes CDR1 SGHAT and CDR2 FQNNGV. CDR3 length equals 15 residues. CDR3 sequence: CASSLFYGSGETQYF. CDR3 sequence (DNA): TGTGCCAGCAGCTTGTTTTACGGGAGTGGTGAGACCCAGTACTTC.

The V call is TRBV24-1, the J call TRBJ2-3; D perhaps matches TRBD2 (6 bases). CDR1 is KGHDR and CDR2 is SFDVKD in the germline V gene. Trimming took 9 bases from V and 1 from J, leaving 13 bases between them. This CDR3 spans 14 amino acids. CDR3 protein: CATRDGGGTDTQYF. CDR3 bases: TGTGCCACCCGAGACGGGGGAGGCACAGATACGCAGTATTTT.